This TCR beta chain was sequenced during a study of persistence of HIV-infected CD4 T cells. The immunoSEQ assay was version 4, run in survey mode. Genomic DNA was diluted to 10 ng/uL, up to roughly 1 ug per sample. Libraries were prepared by immunoSEQ multiplex PCR; TCRdb keeps only in-frame clonotypes and omits some of them. This table has around 13,000 clones, approximately 71% appearing once. Germline CDR1 and CDR2: LGHNA and YNFKEQ. J gave up 3 bases and V 5 bases, and 9 bases lay outside the gene matches. The CDR3 extends over 15 amino acids. This clone has just a few counts. The target antigen is unknown. Other DNA sequences in the same sample also yield this CDR3. Whole-study findings and limits: TCR oligoclonality correlated with proviral oligoclonality in the same sorted populations.

Lysates of CMV-infected fibroblasts at around 9.8 ug/mL stimulated these cells. Sorting selected CD4+ T cells upregulating both CD40 ligand and CD69. Plasma HIV-1 RNA stayed below 50 copies/mL for at least 4 years. An approximately 18-hour stimulation of CD8-depleted PBMCs used anti-CD28/CD49d costimulation, CD40-blocking antibody and enfuvirtide. The sample was CD4+ T cells sorted from PBMCs after approximately 19-hour stimulation, taken from a patient who received antiretroviral therapy. The clonotype originates from an adult man with HIV who was CMV-seropositive. J is TRBJ1-1 and V is TRBV4-2, with TRBD1 identical over 7 bases. CDR3 DNA: TGTGCCAGCAGCTTAGGAAGGGGGCTGGACACTGAAGCTTTCTTT. Translating it yields CASSLGRGLDTEAFF.